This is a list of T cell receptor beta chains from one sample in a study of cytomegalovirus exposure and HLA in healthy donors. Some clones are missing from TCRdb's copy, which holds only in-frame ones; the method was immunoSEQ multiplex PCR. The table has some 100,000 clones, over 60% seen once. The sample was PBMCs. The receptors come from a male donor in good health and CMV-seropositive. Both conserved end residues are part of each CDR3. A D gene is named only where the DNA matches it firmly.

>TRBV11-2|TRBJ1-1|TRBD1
TGTGCCAGCAGCGGCTGGACAGGGAACACTGAAGCTTTCTTT
CASSGWTGNTEAFF
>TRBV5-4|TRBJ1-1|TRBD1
TGTGCCAGCAGCTTACAGGGGACAGTAACTGAAGCTTTCTTT
CASSLQGTVTEAFF
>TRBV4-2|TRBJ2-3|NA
TGTGCCAGCAGCCAAGATGTGGGGGCCTTCACAGATACGCAGTATTTT
CASSQDVGAFTDTQYF
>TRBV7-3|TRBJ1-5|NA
TGTGCCAGCAGCTTAAATCTAGGACAGCCCCAGCATTTT
CASSLNLGQPQHF
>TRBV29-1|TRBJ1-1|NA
TGCAGCGTTGGTCGGGGGGGCACTGAAGCTTTCTTT
CSVGRGGTEAFF
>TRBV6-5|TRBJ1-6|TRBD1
TGTGCCAGCAGCTTTGGGGGGACAGAGGATTCACCCCTCCACTTT
CASSFGGTEDSPLHF
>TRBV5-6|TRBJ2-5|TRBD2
TGTGCCAGCAGCTTGTTTGGCGGGAGGCAGACCCAGTACTTC
CASSLFGGRQTQYF
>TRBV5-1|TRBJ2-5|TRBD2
TGCGCCAGCAGACGAGCGGGGGTTCAACAAGAGACCCAGTACTTC
CASRRAGVQQETQYF
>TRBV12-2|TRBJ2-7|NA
TGTGCAAGTCGCTTTAACCGACAGGGAGTCAACCACGAGCAGTACTTC
CASRFNRQGVNHEQYF
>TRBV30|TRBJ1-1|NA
TGTGCCTGGAGTGTACTGTATGGGAGGGAAGCTTTCTTT
CAWSVLYGREAFF
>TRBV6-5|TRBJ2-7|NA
TGTGCCAGCAGCCCCCCGGGAAGCTCCTACGAGCAGTACTTC
CASSPPGSSYEQYF